This TCR beta chain was captured in a study of cytomegalovirus exposure and HLA in healthy donors. Note on this clone: One end of the junction is discordant with germline, which a read error may explain.

Only in-frame clones appear in the TCRdb table, and some are missing; sequencing was by immunoSEQ multiplex PCR. The sample carries tens of thousands of clones, about 94% recorded once. Sequences were obtained from PBMCs. This clonotype originated in a man aged 18 to 35 in good health and CMV-seropositive.

CDR3: CASSLCGAGGWFGTGELFF. The CDR3 DNA reads as TGTGCTAGCAGCTTATGTGGGGCGGGAGGGTGGTTTGGGACCGGGGAGCTGTTTTTT. The chain combines TRBV7-7 with TRBJ2-2; 9 bases are shared with TRBD2. The CDR3 totals 19 residues. CDR1 is SSHAT, CDR2 FNYEAQ, per germline (reference sequence).